This T cell receptor (beta chain) was profiled in a study of CXCR3-negative and CXCR3-positive naive CD8 T cells. Whole-study context: TRB reads totalled about 140 million, about 1.5 +/- 0.3 million per library.

Every CD8+ subset sample held 250,000 to 300,000 flow-sorted cells, done in triplicate. Study-level findings and limits: Memory cells diverged, while naive CXCR3-positive and CXCR3-negative cells had similar TRBV-TRBJ usage. More hydrophobic TRB CDR3s were found in CXCR3-positive naive cells than in CXCR3-negative naive cells. Memory CD8+ cells showed much lower diversity, while both naive subsets displayed comparably high diversity.

This CDR3 has 14 amino acids. Regarding this clonotype: The antigen remains unidentified.

UMI-tagged TRB cDNA libraries were built via 5' RACE. TCRdb re-called the 5' RACE reads, yielding one record per CDR3 amino acid sequence without DNA. The sample has 100,000 or so distinct CDR3 sequences; the top ten hold approximately 0.4%. This sequence joins TRBV21-1 and TRBJ1-2; no DNA is available, so the TRBD1 call from TCRdb remains unchecked. TRBV21-1 is a pseudogene locus. The sequencing input was naive CXCR3+ CD8+ T cells from blood. Subset specified: CD45RO-CCR7+CD27+CD95- naive CD8+ T cells expressing CXCR3 (TNR3+). The receptor was isolated from a human donor in good health. Some clones in this sample may be carry-over from other donors' samples. CDR3 in amino acids: CASSSRDRDYGYTF.